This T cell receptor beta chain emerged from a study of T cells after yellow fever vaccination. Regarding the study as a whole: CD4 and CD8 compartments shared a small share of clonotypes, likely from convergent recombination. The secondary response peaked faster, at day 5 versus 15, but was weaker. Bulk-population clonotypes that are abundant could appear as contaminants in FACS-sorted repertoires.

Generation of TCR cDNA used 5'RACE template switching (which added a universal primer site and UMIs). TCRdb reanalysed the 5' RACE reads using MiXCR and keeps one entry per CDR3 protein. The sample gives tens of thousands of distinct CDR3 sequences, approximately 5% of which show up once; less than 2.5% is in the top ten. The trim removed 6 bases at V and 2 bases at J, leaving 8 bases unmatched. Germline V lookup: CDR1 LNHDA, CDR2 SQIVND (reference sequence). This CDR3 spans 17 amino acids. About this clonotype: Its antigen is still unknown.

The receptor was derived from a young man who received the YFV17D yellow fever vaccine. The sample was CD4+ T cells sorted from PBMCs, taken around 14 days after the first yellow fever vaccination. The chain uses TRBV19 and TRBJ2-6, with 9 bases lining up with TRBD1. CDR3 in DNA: TGTGCCAGTAGGCCGGGACAGGGTCGCACTGGGGCCAACGTCCTGACTTTC. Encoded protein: CASRPGQGRTGANVLTF.